This T cell receptor (beta chain) came from a study of blood T cell repertoires in COVID-19. CDR1 is MNHEY and CDR2 is SVGEGT in the germline V gene. This CDR3 is built from 15 residues. After removal of 0 bases from V and 6 bases from J, the junction contained 4 bases not matched to a gene. This clone was observed a handful of times. In the study's own analysis: Nucleated cell number was recorded as an estimate derived from reference gene primer amplification. TCRdb keeps only in-frame clones here, not all; method: immunoSEQ multiplex PCR. The V and J calls and the clone size are those of that table, but D and trimming were determined from the DNA. The data hold approximately 350,000 clones, with 75% to 90% observed a single time.

The sequenced material came from PBMCs or T cells enriched from blood (not recorded which). This receptor was obtained from a woman aged 45-59 years who had recovered from COVID-19. V is TRBV6-2 or TRBV6-3 and J is TRBJ1-5; 8 bases line up with TRBD1. CDR3 protein: CASSYSARGLQPQHF. CDR3 DNA: TGTGCCAGCAGTTACTCCGCCAGGGGGCTTCAGCCCCAGCATTTT.